The present entry profiles one T cell receptor beta chain with its context. This sample is part of a study of blood T cell repertoires in COVID-19. Whole-study context: COVID-19 samples collected from the United States, Italy and Spain covered acute and convalescent phases. PBMCs, B-cell-depleted T cells, or T cells provided the cDNA or gDNA that made up the material.

Germline lookup yields CDR1 SGHVS and CDR2 FNYEAQ. With 5 bases clipped from V and 2 bases from J, the junction kept 7 bases outside the gene matches. This CDR3 region has 16 residues. Original processing methods: Reference gene primers were amplified, and this amplification served to estimate nucleated cell counts. This table comes from immunoSEQ multiplex PCR, and its TCRdb copy is limited to in-frame clones, with some not included. The V and J calls and the clone size are those of that table, but D and trimming were determined from the DNA. The repertoire includes roughly 300,000 clones, around 92% of them detected once, and about 6.8% sits in the top ten.

The material sequenced was peripheral blood. This receptor was taken from a man younger than 35 who had recovered from COVID-19. This sequence joins TRBV7-6 and TRBJ2-7, with 12 nucleotides matching TRBD2. In DNA, the CDR3 is TGTGCCAGCAGCCCCTGGACTAGCGGGAACCCCTACGAGCAGTACTTC. Protein: CASSPWTSGNPYEQYF.